This T cell receptor beta chain derives from a study of blood T cells in healthy people across ages. The authors ran a second PCR of about 6 to 12 cycles using a sample-barcoded 5' primer and a J-beta primer mix. TCRdb called the 5' RACE reads again in MiXCR, with one record for every CDR3 protein. In the table there are roughly 1,800,000 distinct CDR3 sequences, about 50% of which are singletons. The germline V gene has CDR1 SQVTM and CDR2 ANQGSEA. The CDR3 loop spans 13 amino acids. Deletions cut 4 bases from V and 6 bases from J, with 13 bases between. The material sequenced was blood. This receptor was identified in a woman aged 40 to 49 in good health. The chain recombines TRBV29-1 with TRBJ1-5, with D unclear. The chain's CDR3 is CSVGPSGSQPQHF. CDR3 nucleotide sequence: TGCAGCGTTGGTCCCAGCGGGTCTCAGCCCCAGCATTTT. The whole variable domain, filled in from reference TRBV29-1 and TRBJ1-5, reads SAVISQKPSRDICQRGTSLTIQCQVDSQVTMMFWYRQQPGQSLTLIATANQGSEATYESGFVIDKFPISRPNLTFSTLTVSNMSPEDSSIYLCSVGPSGSQPQHFGDGTRLSIL.